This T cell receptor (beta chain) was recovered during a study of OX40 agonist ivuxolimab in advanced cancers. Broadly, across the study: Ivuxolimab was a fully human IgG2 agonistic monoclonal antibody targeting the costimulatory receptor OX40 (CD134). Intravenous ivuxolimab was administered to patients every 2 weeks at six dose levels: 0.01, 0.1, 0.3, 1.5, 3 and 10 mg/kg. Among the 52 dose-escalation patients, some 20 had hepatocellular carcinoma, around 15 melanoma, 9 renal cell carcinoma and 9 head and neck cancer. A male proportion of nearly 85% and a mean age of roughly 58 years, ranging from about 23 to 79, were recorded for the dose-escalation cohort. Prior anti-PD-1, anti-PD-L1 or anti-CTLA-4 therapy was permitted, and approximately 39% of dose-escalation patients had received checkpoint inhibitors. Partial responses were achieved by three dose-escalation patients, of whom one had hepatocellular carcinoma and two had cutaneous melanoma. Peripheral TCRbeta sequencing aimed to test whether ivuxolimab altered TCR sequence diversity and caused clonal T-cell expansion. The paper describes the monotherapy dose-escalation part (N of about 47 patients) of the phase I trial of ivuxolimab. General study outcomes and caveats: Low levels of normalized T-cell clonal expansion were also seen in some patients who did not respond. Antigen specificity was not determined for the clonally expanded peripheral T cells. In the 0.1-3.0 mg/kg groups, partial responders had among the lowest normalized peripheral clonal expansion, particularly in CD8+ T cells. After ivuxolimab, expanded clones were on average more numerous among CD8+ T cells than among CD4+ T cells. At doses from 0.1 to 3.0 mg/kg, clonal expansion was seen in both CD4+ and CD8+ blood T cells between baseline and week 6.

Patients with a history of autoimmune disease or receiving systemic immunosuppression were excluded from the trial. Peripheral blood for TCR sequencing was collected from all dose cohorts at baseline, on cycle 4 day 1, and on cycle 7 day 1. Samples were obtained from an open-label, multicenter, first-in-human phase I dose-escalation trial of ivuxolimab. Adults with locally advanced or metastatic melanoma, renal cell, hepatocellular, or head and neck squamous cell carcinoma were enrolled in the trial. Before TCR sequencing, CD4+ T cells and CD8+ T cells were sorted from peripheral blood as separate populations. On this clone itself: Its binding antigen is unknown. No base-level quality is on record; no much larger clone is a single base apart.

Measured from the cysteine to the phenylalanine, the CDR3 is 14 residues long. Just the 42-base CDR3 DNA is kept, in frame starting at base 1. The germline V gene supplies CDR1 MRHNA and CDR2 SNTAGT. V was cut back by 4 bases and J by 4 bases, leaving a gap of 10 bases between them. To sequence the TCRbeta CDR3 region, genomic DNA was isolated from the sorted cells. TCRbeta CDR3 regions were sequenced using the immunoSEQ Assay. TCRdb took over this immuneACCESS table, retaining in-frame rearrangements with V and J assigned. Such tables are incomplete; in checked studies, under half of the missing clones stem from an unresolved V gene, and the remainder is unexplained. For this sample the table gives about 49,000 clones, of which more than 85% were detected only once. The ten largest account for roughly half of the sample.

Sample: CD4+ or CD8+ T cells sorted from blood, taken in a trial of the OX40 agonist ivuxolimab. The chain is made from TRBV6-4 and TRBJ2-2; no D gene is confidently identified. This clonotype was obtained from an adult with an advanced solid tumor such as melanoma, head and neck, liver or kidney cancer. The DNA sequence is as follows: TGTGCCAGCAGTGCTCAGCTTGGCACCGGGGAGCTGTTTTTT. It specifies CASSAQLGTGELFF.